The 21 T cell receptor beta chains in this list originate from one sample, sequenced in a study of regulatory T cells in long-lasting Graves disease. Documented time point: newly diagnosed GD, antithyroid drugs for less than 3 months. Extracted RNA from PBMCs served as the source of the TCR library. Library construction for TCR beta used iRepertoire HTBI primers and Arm-PCR of CDR3 regions. TCRdb called the multiplex PCR reads again in MiXCR, with one record for every CDR3 protein. The sample records around 360,000 distinct CDR3 sequences, 15% to 20% being singletons. The same data also went into a second study, on T cells in Graves' hyperthyroidism and ophthalmopathy.

The sample in question was peripheral blood mononuclear cells (PBMCs), obtained at new diagnosis, from a patient treated with antithyroid drugs. All receptors come from a woman aged 18-30 years with Graves disease.

J is TRBJ2-1 and V is TRBV3-1, with 8 bases matching TRBD2. Trimming took 1 base from V and 9 from J; bases not matched to a gene: 8. The CDR3 extends over 15 amino acids. Germline CDR1 is LGHDT and CDR2 is YNNKEL (reference sequence). The CDR3 DNA follows: TGTGCCAGCAGCCAAGCACCGGGGGGGCTGGGTGAGCAGTTCTTC. Translation gives CASSQAPGGLGEQFF.

This clonotype was counted many times. The CDR3 sequence: CASSFPSRAGGAYEQYF. CDR3 bases: TGTGCCAGCAGCTTCCCCTCTCGGGCGGGAGGCGCCTACGAGCAGTACTTC. The gene calls are TRBV11-2 and TRBJ2-7, with 8 nucleotides matching TRBD2. This CDR3 spans 17 amino acids. Germline V lookup: CDR1 SGHAT, CDR2 FQNNGV. V gave up 3 bases and J gave up 2 bases; unmatched junction bases: 12.

J is TRBJ2-7 and V is TRBV20-1; tentatively, D is TRBD2 (5 bases). The CDR3 is 17 amino acids. Trimming took off 0 bases at V and 4 bases at J, with 22 bases between the two ends. Germline values: CDR1 DFQATT, CDR2 SNEGSKA (reference sequence). The DNA for the CDR3 is TGCAGTGCTAGAGATTGGAGGCCCAGCGGACCCGGGTACGAGCAGTACTTC. As protein: CSARDWRPSGPGYEQYF.

To note about this clonotype: Compared with germline, one end of the junction differs, possibly owing to a read error. This chain joins TRBV13 and TRBJ2-1; 11 bases align to TRBD1. This CDR3 contains 18 residues. Germline V CDR1 and CDR2: PRHDT, FYEKMQ (reference sequence). The CDR3 nucleotides are TGTGCCAGCAGCGGGCCGGGACAGGGGGACACCTCCTACAATAAGCAGTTCTTC. It codes for CASSGPGQGDTSYNKQFF. The whole variable domain, filled in from reference TRBV13 and TRBJ2-1, reads AAGVIQSPRHLIKEKRETATLKCYPIPRHDTVYWYQQGPGQDPQFLISFYEKMQSDKGSIPDRFSAQQFSDYHSELNMSSLELGDSALYFCASSGPGQGDTSYNKQFFGPGTRLTVL.

The chain has TRBV7-9 and TRBJ1-2, with D possibly being TRBD1 (5 bases). V was clipped by 3 bases and J by 2 bases, with 10 bases between them. There are 14 residues in the CDR3. Germline V gives CDR1 SEHNR, CDR2 FQNEAQ (reference sequence). CDR3 nucleotide sequence: TGTGCCAGCAGCTTCTGGGACGCAAACTATGGCTACACCTTC. This translates into CASSFWDANYGYTF.

This clonotype was seen only a few times. At one boundary the junction diverges from the germline segment, which might be a read error. The J gene is TRBJ1-3, the V gene TRBV30; the D gene is possibly TRBD1 (5 bases). Per the germline V gene, CDR1 is GTSNPN and CDR2 is SVGIG (reference sequence). This CDR3 comprises 13 residues. The CDR3 region has the DNA TGTGCCTGGAGTGGGGGCTCTGGAAGCACCATATATTTT. Translation: CAWSGGSGSTIYF.

The table lists this clonotype with many counts. This rearrangement joins TRBV7-3 to TRBJ2-2; 9 nucleotides line up with TRBD1. The germline gives CDR1 SGHTA, CDR2 FQGTGA. After removal of 4 bases from V and 5 bases from J, the junction contained 5 bases not matched to a gene. The CDR3 totals 15 residues. The CDR3 nucleotides are TGTGCCAGCAGCTATCTGGGACAGGGAACCGGGGAGCTGTTTTTT. It yields the protein CASSYLGQGTGELFF.

This clonotype was counted ten times or more. The chain joins TRBV7-2 to TRBJ2-7, with TRBD1 matching over 9 bases. Germline CDR1 is SGHTA and CDR2 is FQGNSA. The J segment lost 5 bases and the V segment lost 10 bases, leaving 6 bases of the junction unmatched. The CDR3 consists of 12 residues. The DNA of the CDR3 is TGTGCCACGGGACAGGGTCACGACGAGCAGTACTTC. Residues: CATGQGHDEQYF.

Many counts were recorded for this clonotype. This chain connects TRBV12-3 or TRBV12-4 to TRBJ1-4; D is uncertain. V was cut by 3 bases and J by 7 bases, with 12 bases left in between. CDR3 length equals 14 residues. CDR3 nucleotides: TGTGCCAGCAGTTTTTTGACCTCTGGTGAAAAACTGTTTTTT. It is translated as CASSFLTSGEKLFF.

This clonotype was counted ten times or more. The chain employs TRBV10-3 and TRBJ2-7; possibly TRBD2 for D (6 bases). There are 15 residues in the CDR3. Germline V gene sequence: CDR1 ENHRY, CDR2 SYGVKD. V lost 5 bases, J lost 2 bases, and 16 bases lay in between. Written as DNA, the CDR3 is TGTGCCATCAGTAGCCTAGCGCGTACAACCTACGAGCAGTACTTC. Residues: CAISSLARTTYEQYF.

The rearrangement links TRBV6-1 to TRBJ1-6, with D unresolved. The germline gives CDR1 MNHNS, CDR2 SASEGT. Trimming left V 7 bases short and J 1 base short, with 20 bases between. This CDR3 is built from 18 residues. CDR3 DNA: TGTGCCAGCACCTTAAAACATGGTCTTGCGTCCTATAATTCACCCCTCCACTTT. Encoded protein: CASTLKHGLASYNSPLHF.

This clonotype was found a few times. V gene TRBV28 combines with J gene TRBJ1-6; 8 bases match TRBD1. Germline trimming cut 6 bases from V and 0 bases from J; bases unmatched to any gene: 7. CDR1 is MDHEN, CDR2 SYDVKM, per germline. The CDR3 extends over 17 amino acids. In DNA, the CDR3 is TGTGCCAGCAGCCGGACAGGGCTGCGCTCCTATAATTCACCCCTCCACTTT. It codes for CASSRTGLRSYNSPLHF.

This clonotype showed up many times. This chain connects TRBV30 to TRBJ1-2; D is undetermined. The germline V gene encodes CDR1 GTSNPN and CDR2 SVGIG (reference sequence). Trimming cost V 3 bases and J 7 bases, with 21 bases left between them. The CDR3 length is 15 residues. The CDR3 loop is CAWRGFYGRRRGYTF. CDR3 coding DNA: TGTGCCTGGAGGGGTTTCTACGGGCGCCGACGTGGCTACACCTTC.

This clonotype was observed at least ten times. The chain combines TRBV5-1 with TRBJ2-2; no definite D call. Germline assignment: CDR1 SGHRS and CDR2 YFSETQ. CDR3 length: 14 amino acids. Trimming stripped 1 base from V and 5 bases from J, with 9 bases between. This CDR3 is CASSLWDPTGELFF. For the CDR3, the DNA is TGCGCCAGCAGCTTGTGGGATCCTACCGGGGAGCTGTTTTTT.

This clonotype was observed a few times. This rearrangement joins TRBV19 to TRBJ2-7; TRBD2 aligns across 12 bases. CDR1 and CDR2 from the germline V gene are LNHDA and SQIVND (reference sequence). Trimming took 3 bases from V and 2 from J; bases not matched to a gene: 5. The CDR3 runs to 16 residues. The CDR3 coding sequence is TGTGCCAGTAGTATCGAACTAGCGGGAGGACCCTACGAGCAGTACTTC. Amino acid sequence: CASSIELAGGPYEQYF.

Ten or more counts support this clonotype. The chain links TRBV7-9 to TRBJ2-7; TRBD2 matches 14 bases. The CDR3 has 15 residues. With 8 bases clipped from V and 4 bases from J, the junction kept 7 bases outside the gene matches. The germline CDR1 and CDR2 sequences are SEHNR and FQNEAQ (reference sequence). CDR3 sequence reads: CASARGTSGSYEQYF. The CDR3, as DNA: TGTGCCAGCGCCAGGGGGACTAGCGGGAGTTACGAGCAGTACTTC. Complete variable domain (other parts from reference TRBV7-9 and TRBJ2-7): DTGVSQNPRHKITKRGQNVTFRCDPISEHNRLYWYRQTLGQGPEFLTYFQNEAQLEKSRLLSDRFSAERPKGSFSTLEIQRTEQGDSAMYLCASARGTSGSYEQYFGPGTRLTVT.

This clonotype was counted many times. This chain joins TRBV5-6 and TRBJ2-3; possible D gene TRBD2, 5 bases. The CDR3 runs 17 residues. Germline V gene lookup returns CDR1 SGHDT and CDR2 YYEEEE. V shed 6 bases and J shed 3 bases, with 23 bases lying between them. Here the CDR3 DNA reads TGTGCCAGCACCCCTACGGGGAGCCCAGAGGTAACAGATACGCAGTATTTT. Protein product: CASTPTGSPEVTDTQYF. Full variable domain (remainder filled in from reference TRBV5-6 and TRBJ2-3): DAGVTQSPTHLIKTRGQQVTLRCSPKSGHDTVSWYQQALGQGPQFIFQYYEEEERQRGNFPDRFSGHQFPNYSSELNVNALLLGDSALYLCASTPTGSPEVTDTQYFGPGTRLTVL.

The J gene is TRBJ1-1, the V gene TRBV19; D gene uncertain. The V gene lost 5 bases and the J gene lost 2 bases, with 15 bases spanning the gap. The CDR3 is made up of 15 amino acids. The V gene's germline CDR1 is LNHDA and CDR2 SQIVND (reference sequence). The CDR3 sequence: CASSPLSGGNTEAFF. For the CDR3, the DNA is TGTGCCAGTAGTCCACTATCTGGAGGAAACACTGAAGCTTTCTTT.

This clonotype was found a few times. The chain has TRBV20-1 and TRBJ1-6; 8 bases align to TRBD1. The CDR3 covers 14 residues. The germline V gene has CDR1 DFQATT and CDR2 SNEGSKA (reference sequence). V was pared by 3 bases and J by 6 bases, with 4 bases of the junction left unmatched. The DNA of the CDR3 is TGCAGTGCTAGCCGTGGACAGGGTAATTCACCCCTCCACTTT. Protein product: CSASRGQGNSPLHF.

As for this clonotype: A much larger clone sits a single nucleotide away, making a read error possible. V is TRBV3-1 and J is TRBJ2-6, with D perhaps given as TRBD1 or TRBD2 (6 bases each). Trimming took off 1 base at V and 4 bases at J, with 11 bases between the two ends. This CDR3 is 16 amino acids long. CDR1 and CDR2 (germline): LGHDT, YNNKEL (reference sequence). CDR3 in DNA: TGTGCCAGCAGCCAAGTCGGGGGCTCAGGGGCCAACGTCCTGACTTTC. Translated, it gives CASSQVGGSGANVLTF.

This clonotype was found a few times. V is TRBV11-2 and J is TRBJ1-4; 10 nucleotides match TRBD1. Germline-derived CDR1 and CDR2 are SGHAT and FQNNGV. After removal of 4 bases from V and 8 bases from J, the junction contained 4 bases not matched to a gene. The CDR3 extends over 14 amino acids. In DNA form, the CDR3 reads TGTGCCAGCAGCTGCGACAGGGGGCGAGAAAAACTGTTTTTT. Translation: CASSCDRGREKLFF.